This is a list of T cell receptor beta chains from one sample in a study of identical twins. TCRdb processed the 5' RACE reads anew with MiXCR; each CDR3 protein has one entry. Among about 240,000 distinct CDR3 sequences listed, 10% to 15% were seen once. The sample was also reused in another study, on yellow fever vaccine responses in identical twins.

The specimen sequenced was memory (CD45RO+) T cells sorted from blood. Receptors were obtained from a woman under 30 in good health. The CDR3 runs from the conserved cysteine through the conserved F or W. The D gene is left open where the match is weak. Size is omitted from some rows. Given values are once, few, many or a class for expanded clones.

J gene,V gene,D gene,clone size,CDR3 protein,CDR3 DNA
TRBJ2-3,TRBV6-1,.,.,CASSPQLGKTDTQYF,TGTGCCAGCAGTCCCCAACTGGGGAAAACAGATACGCAGTATTTT
TRBJ2-2,TRBV25-1,.,.,CASRGEGGIGELFF,TGTGCCAGCAGAGGGGAGGGGGGGATCGGGGAGCTGTTTTTT
TRBJ2-7,TRBV18,.,.,CASSPKRTGNSYEQYF,TGTGCCAGCTCACCAAAACGGACGGGTAACTCCTACGAGCAGTACTTC
TRBJ2-1,TRBV28,.,few,CASSLGAGSSYNEQFF,TGTGCCAGCAGTTTAGGGGCTGGGAGCTCCTACAATGAGCAGTTCTTC
TRBJ1-5,TRBV15,.,.,CATSRDRGRIASQPQHF,TGTGCCACCAGCAGAGATCGGGGGAGAATCGCATCTCAGCCCCAGCATTTT
TRBJ2-4,TRBV14,.,many,CASSQASGSDKNIQYF,TGTGCCAGCAGCCAAGCATCAGGGTCGGACAAAAACATTCAGTACTTC
TRBJ1-6,TRBV5-1,.,.,CASSLAGADNSPLHF,TGCGCCAGCAGCTTGGCAGGGGCAGATAATTCACCCCTCCACTTT
TRBJ2-1,TRBV27,.,few,CASSRSGLNYNEQFF,TGTGCCAGCAGCCGTAGCGGTCTAAACTACAATGAGCAGTTCTTC
TRBJ2-7,TRBV5-5,TRBD1,few,CASSLAWQGAYEQYF,TGTGCCAGCAGCTTGGCCTGGCAGGGGGCCTACGAGCAGTACTTC
TRBJ2-2,TRBV29-1,TRBD2,many,CSVGRLAGLPGELFF,TGCAGCGTTGGACGGCTAGCGGGATTGCCCGGGGAGCTGTTTTTT
TRBJ2-1,TRBV7-2,TRBD2,.,CASSQRDGGSGNEQFF,TGTGCCAGCAGCCAGAGGGATGGCGGGAGCGGTAATGAGCAGTTCTTC
TRBJ2-7,TRBV7-2,TRBD2,.,CASSPPAGGNGQYF,TGTGCCAGCAGCCCGCCAGCGGGAGGTAACGGGCAGTACTTC
TRBJ2-2,TRBV20-1,TRBD1,many,CSALMERQGITGELFF,TGCAGTGCCCTTATGGAGAGACAGGGAATAACCGGGGAGCTGTTTTTT
TRBJ1-2,TRBV28,.,few,CASSPYERLVDGYTF,TGTGCCAGCAGCCCATACGAGCGCCTTGTCGATGGCTACACCTTC
TRBJ2-2,TRBV7-6,.,.,CASSFVGESPWNTGELFF,TGTGCCAGCAGCTTTGTCGGAGAATCCCCTTGGAACACCGGGGAGCTGTTTTTT
TRBJ2-1,TRBV6-5,TRBD2,.,CASSSPLAGSYNEQFF,TGTGCCAGCAGTTCCCCTTTAGCGGGTTCCTACAATGAGCAGTTCTTC
TRBJ2-3,TRBV15,.,few,CATSRDLGGASTDTQYF,TGTGCCACCAGCAGAGATTTAGGGGGGGCTAGCACAGATACGCAGTATTTT
TRBJ2-7,TRBV27,.,.,CASSLSSDYEQYF,TGTGCCAGCAGTTTATCGTCCGATTACGAGCAGTACTTC
TRBJ2-2,TRBV13,.,few,CASSFTGLTGELFF,TGTGCCAGCAGCTTCACAGGATTAACCGGGGAGCTGTTTTTT
TRBJ2-5,TRBV29-1,.,.,CSVVPGQETQYF,TGCAGCGTTGTGCCGGGGCAAGAGACCCAGTACTTC
TRBJ2-2,TRBV10-3,TRBD2,.,CATHSGSNTGELFF,TGTGCCACCCATAGCGGGAGTAACACCGGGGAGCTGTTTTTT
TRBJ2-7,TRBV6-2/TRBV6-3,TRBD1,.,CASSRDRGLVYEQYF,TGTGCCAGCAGTCGGGACAGGGGGCTTGTCTACGAGCAGTACTTC
TRBJ2-5,TRBV20-1,TRBD2,.,CSARDPGTSIETQYF,TGCAGTGCTAGAGATCCCGGGACTAGCATAGAGACCCAGTACTTC
TRBJ2-7,TRBV7-6,TRBD2,.,CASSLVLAGGSRDEQYF,TGTGCCAGCAGCTTAGTATTAGCGGGAGGTTCCCGGGACGAGCAGTACTTC
TRBJ2-7,TRBV18,.,few,CASSLKQGDEQYF,TGTGCCAGCTCACTAAAACAGGGCGACGAGCAGTACTTC
TRBJ2-2,TRBV9,.,many,CASSVGSTYNTGELFF,TGTGCCAGCAGCGTAGGATCCACCTATAACACCGGGGAGCTGTTTTTT
TRBJ2-3,TRBV7-8,.,.,CASSPQGRIASTDTQYF,TGTGCCAGCAGCCCCCAGGGGCGGATAGCCTCCACAGATACGCAGTATTTT
TRBJ2-3,TRBV4-3,.,many,CASSQDRGPDTQYF,TGCGCCAGCAGCCAAGATCGAGGTCCAGATACGCAGTATTTT
TRBJ2-1,TRBV7-2,.,few,CASSIRGPSYNEQFF,TGTGCCAGCAGCATCCGGGGGCCGTCCTACAATGAGCAGTTCTTC
TRBJ2-2,TRBV7-9,.,.,CAADRRGNTGELFF,TGTGCCGCAGACAGGAGAGGGAACACCGGGGAGCTGTTTTTT
TRBJ2-6,TRBV30,TRBD2,.,CAWSSSPLAMFSGANVLTF,TGTGCCTGGAGTTCGTCCCCACTAGCGATGTTCTCTGGGGCCAACGTCCTGACTTTC
TRBJ2-1,TRBV7-3,.,.,CASSSTGTQAYEQFF,TGTGCCAGCAGCTCTACCGGGACCCAGGCCTATGAGCAGTTCTTC
TRBJ2-1,TRBV20-1,.,.,CSALLTRSLYNEQFF,TGCAGTGCCCTCCTTACTAGATCACTCTACAATGAGCAGTTCTTC
TRBJ2-3,TRBV6-1,TRBD1,.,CASSKSGTGTRTDTQYF,TGTGCCAGCAGTAAATCCGGGACAGGTACCCGCACAGATACGCAGTATTTT
TRBJ2-1,TRBV4-3,.,.,CASGVWGYNEQFF,TGCGCCAGCGGGGTATGGGGGTACAATGAGCAGTTCTTC
TRBJ2-1,TRBV29-1,.,few,CSVRTDYNEQFF,TGCAGCGTCCGGACAGACTACAATGAGCAGTTCTTC
TRBJ2-7,TRBV4-1,TRBD2,.,CASSQVPVGLAGAPASYEQYF,TGCGCCAGCAGCCAAGTACCTGTAGGACTAGCGGGAGCGCCCGCATCCTACGAGCAGTACTTC
TRBJ2-6,TRBV6-1,.,.,CATRPGASGANVLTF,TGTGCCACCAGGCCGGGGGCGTCTGGGGCCAACGTCCTGACTTTC
TRBJ2-7,TRBV6-6,TRBD1,many,CASRTGSYEQYF,TGTGCCAGCCGGACAGGGAGTTACGAGCAGTACTTC
TRBJ2-1,TRBV15,.,.,CATSRDRGRTKKPIMDEQFF,TGTGCCACCAGCAGAGACAGGGGGAGGACTAAAAAACCCATTATGGATGAGCAGTTCTTC
TRBJ1-2,TRBV19,TRBD1,.,CASEGARSNYGYTF,TGTGCCAGTGAGGGGGCGAGAAGTAACTATGGCTACACCTTC
TRBJ2-7,TRBV18,.,few,CASSPPKAYEQYF,TGTGCCAGCTCACCACCGAAAGCCTACGAGCAGTACTTC
TRBJ2-3,TRBV24-1,.,.,CATNWGAVVYYRCTQYF,TGTGCCACCAACTGGGGGGCGGTGGTCTATTACAGATGTACGCAGTATTTT
TRBJ2-3,TRBV7-2,TRBD2,.,CASSLRRGVTDTQYF,TGTGCCAGCAGCTTAAGACGGGGGGTAACAGATACGCAGTATTTT
TRBJ2-5,TRBV5-1,.,.,CASRLTALQETQYF,TGCGCCAGCAGGCTGACAGCGCTACAAGAGACCCAGTACTTC
TRBJ2-2,TRBV7-9,.,.,CASSLAGTTGELFF,TGTGCCAGCAGCTTAGCCGGGACCACCGGGGAGCTGTTTTTT
TRBJ1-1,TRBV29-1,.,many,CSVDRLGNTEAFF,TGCAGCGTTGATAGGCTGGGGAACACTGAAGCTTTCTTT
TRBJ2-7,TRBV5-1,TRBD2,.,CASTSGFFRGAYEQYF,TGCGCCAGCACCTCAGGTTTCTTTCGGGGGGCCTACGAGCAGTACTTC
TRBJ2-1,TRBV7-9,.,.,CASRSRGAGEQFF,TGTGCCAGCAGGTCTAGGGGGGCTGGTGAGCAGTTCTTC
TRBJ2-7,TRBV12-3/TRBV12-4,.,many,CASSLGPPSEQYF,TGTGCCAGCAGTTTAGGGCCCCCCAGCGAGCAGTACTTC
TRBJ2-7,TRBV14,.,.,CASSPVGGYYEQYF,TGTGCCAGCAGCCCCGTGGGGGGATACTACGAGCAGTACTTC
TRBJ2-7,TRBV2,TRBD2,.,CASSVALAGNYEQYF,TGTGCCAGCAGTGTGGCACTAGCGGGAAACTACGAGCAGTACTTC
TRBJ2-6,TRBV6-1,TRBD1,.,CASSETGSGANVLTF,TGTGCCAGCAGTGAGACAGGGTCTGGGGCCAACGTCCTGACTTTC
TRBJ2-5,TRBV15,.,.,CATSRDRETQYF,TGTGCCACCAGCAGAGACCGGGAGACCCAGTACTTC
TRBJ2-7,TRBV11-2,.,few,CASSWDLYEQYF,TGTGCCAGCAGCTGGGACCTCTACGAGCAGTACTTC
TRBJ2-3,TRBV3-1,TRBD2,.,CASSQESGGIQGQYF,TGTGCCAGCAGCCAAGAGTCGGGGGGGATCCAGGGGCAGTATTTT
TRBJ1-1,TRBV7-6,TRBD1,many,CASSSQQGTEAFF,TGTGCCAGCAGTTCACAACAGGGGACTGAAGCTTTCTTT
TRBJ1-4,TRBV5-1,.,.,CASSPRGASEKLFF,TGCGCCAGCAGCCCCAGAGGGGCGTCGGAAAAACTGTTTTTT
TRBJ1-4,TRBV5-1,.,.,CASSPDGPNEKLFF,TGCGCCAGCAGCCCGGACGGACCCAATGAAAAACTGTTTTTT
TRBJ2-1,TRBV20-1,.,.,CSAIPGGNEQFF,TGCAGTGCTATTCCAGGGGGGAATGAGCAGTTCTTC